The 30 T cell receptor beta chains below all came from one sample that was sequenced in a study of blood T cell repertoires in COVID-19 (dated by TCRdb to 2020 to 2021). Preparation of the library involved the immunoSEQ multiplex PCR assay. TCRdb re-hosts the immuneACCESS table, in-frame sequences only. Its copies lack some clones; in the studies checked, an unresolved V gene accounts for under half of them, and the cause for the rest is not known. This sample is represented by roughly 100,000 clones; roughly four fifths of them were singletons. The top ten clonotypes cover just over 15% of the sample. The specimen sequenced was peripheral blood. The receptors stem from a woman over 75 with acute or convalescent COVID-19.

This clone occurred a few times. The chain links TRBV9 to TRBJ1-1, with D possibly being TRBD1 (6 bases). In germline, CDR1 is SGDLS, CDR2 YYNGEE. The CDR3 spans 14 residues. The V gene lost 0 bases and the J gene lost 10 bases, with 16 bases spanning the gap. The CDR3 reads CASSVEGRGEGAFF. The DNA for the CDR3 is TGTGCCAGCAGCGTAGAGGGCAGGGGAGAGGGAGCTTTCTTT.

V and J are TRBV7-2 and TRBJ2-2; perhaps TRBD1 as D (5 bases). Deletions cut 5 bases from V and 1 base from J, with 11 bases between. This CDR3 spans 15 amino acids. Germline V CDR1 and CDR2: SGHTA, FQGNSA. CDR3 amino acids: CASSKTGKNTGELFF. In DNA form, the CDR3 reads TGTGCCAGCAGCAAAACAGGCAAGAACACCGGGGAGCTGTTTTTT. The full variable domain, rest sourced from reference TRBV7-2 and TRBJ2-2, is GAGVSQSPSNKVTEKGKDVELRCDPISGHTALYWYRQSLGQGLEFLIYFQGNSAPDKSGLPSDRFSAERTGGSVSTLTIQRTQQEDSAVYLCASSKTGKNTGELFFGEGSRLTVL.

This chain links TRBV3-1 (or the pseudogene TRBV3-2) with TRBJ1-5; TRBD1 aligns across 11 bases. J gave up 3 bases and V 6 bases, and 1 base lay outside the gene matches. This CDR3 region has 14 residues. Germline V gene sequence: CDR1 LGHDT, CDR2 YNNKEL (reference sequence). CDR3 in amino acids: CASRGQGVNQPQHF. DNA of the CDR3: TGTGCCAGCAGGGGACAGGGGGTCAATCAGCCCCAGCATTTT.

The V call is TRBV29-1, the J call TRBJ1-1, with TRBD1 matching 8 bases. Germline assignment: CDR1 SQVTM and CDR2 ANQGSEA. Trimming at V came to 6 bases and at J to 2 bases, leaving 5 bases not matched to a gene. This CDR3 is 13 amino acids long. Written as DNA, the CDR3 is TGCAGCGTCTTCAGGGGGCAAAACACTGAAGCTTTCTTT. Protein: CSVFRGQNTEAFF.

The V call is TRBV6-1, the J call TRBJ1-5; the D is unclear. This CDR3 is 13 amino acids long. Germline V CDR1 and CDR2: MNHNS, SASEGT. V was clipped by 2 bases and J by 6 bases, with 8 bases between them. CDR3 loop: CASSEMSVQPQHF. In DNA, the CDR3 is TGTGCCAGCAGTGAAATGAGCGTTCAGCCCCAGCATTTT.

This chain uses TRBV19 with TRBJ1-3; D is ambiguous. The CDR3 is 13 residues long. In germline, CDR1 is LNHDA, CDR2 SQIVND (reference sequence). Trimming removed 5 bases at V and 1 base at J, with 6 bases between. The DNA of the CDR3 is TGTGCCAGTAGTGTACTATCTGGAAACACCATATATTTT. It specifies CASSVLSGNTIYF.

The rearrangement uses TRBV5-1 and TRBJ1-1; unclear D gene. V was pared by 2 bases and J by 0 bases, with 8 bases between. The CDR3 spans 14 residues. Germline CDR1 and CDR2: SGHRS and YFSETQ. The CDR3 loop is CASSFNRMNTEAFF. The DNA for the CDR3 is TGCGCCAGCAGCTTCAACAGAATGAACACTGAAGCTTTCTTT.

This chain joins TRBV30 and TRBJ2-3; 10 bases fit TRBD2. This CDR3 has 14 residues. From germline, CDR1 is GTSNPN and CDR2 SVGIG (reference sequence). In nucleotides, the CDR3 is TGTGCAATAGCGGGGGGTAGGCACACAGATACGCAGTATTTT. Translation gives CAIAGGRHTDTQYF.

V gene TRBV29-1 combines with J gene TRBJ2-3; D is possibly TRBD1 (6 bases). Trimming took 3 bases from V and 1 from J, leaving 14 bases between them. This CDR3 has 15 amino acids. Per the germline V gene, CDR1 is SQVTM and CDR2 is ANQGSEA. The CDR3 region has the DNA TGCAGCGTTGATTCAAGAGGGGGAGGCACAGATACGCAGTATTTT. It codes for CSVDSRGGGTDTQYF.

The J gene is TRBJ2-2, the V gene TRBV11-2; 12 nucleotides line up with TRBD2. This CDR3 has 16 residues. Germline trimming cut 4 bases from V and 7 bases from J; bases unmatched to any gene: 7. Germline values: CDR1 SGHAT, CDR2 FQNNGV. The CDR3 DNA sequence: TGTGCCAGCAGCTCCCGACTAGCGGGAGAGGGCGGGGAGCTGTTTTTT. This translates into CASSSRLAGEGGELFF. Using reference TRBV11-2 and TRBJ2-2 for the parts outside the CDR3, the full variable domain is EAGVAQSPRYKIIEKRQSVAFWCNPISGHATLYWYQQILGQGPKLLIQFQNNGVVDDSQLPKDRFSAERLKGVDSTLKIQPAKLEDSAVYLCASSSRLAGEGGELFFGEGSRLTVL.

V gene TRBV28 combines with J gene TRBJ2-2; D is ambiguous. The V gene's germline CDR1 is MDHEN and CDR2 SYDVKM. Trimming removed 3 bases at V and 5 bases at J, with 10 bases between. The CDR3 contains 14 residues. CDR3 sequence reads: CASSFISSTGELFF. The CDR3 nucleotides are TGTGCCAGCAGTTTTATCAGTTCGACCGGGGAGCTGTTTTTT.

The rearrangement links TRBV3-1 (or the pseudogene TRBV3-2) to TRBJ1-2; D perhaps matches TRBD1 (6 bases). The length of the CDR3 is 14 residues. Germline V gene data show CDR1 as LGHDT and CDR2 as YNNKEL (reference sequence). V was shortened by 3 bases and J by 6 bases, with 14 bases between the two germline ends. CDR3 loop: CASSHHRVVNGYTF. Written as DNA, the CDR3 is TGTGCCAGCAGCCACCACAGGGTAGTAAATGGCTACACCTTC.

This clone was counted a few times. V gene TRBV12-5 combines with J gene TRBJ2-7; TRBD2 aligns across 10 bases. Germline V gene sequence: CDR1 LGHNT, CDR2 FRNRAP. The J segment lost 1 base and the V segment lost 6 bases, leaving 6 bases of the junction unmatched. The CDR3 contains 15 residues. CDR3 residues: CASGPGLAASYEQYF. In DNA form, the CDR3 reads TGTGCTAGTGGCCCCGGACTAGCGGCTTCCTACGAGCAGTACTTC.

CDR3 in amino acids: CASSLFGSGNEKLFF. For the CDR3, the DNA is TGTGCCAGCAGCTTGTTCGGGTCGGGTAATGAAAAACTGTTTTTT. This rearrangement joins TRBV5-4 to TRBJ1-4, with unresolved D. This CDR3 is built from 15 residues. Germline V gene lookup returns CDR1 SGHNT and CDR2 YYREEE (reference sequence). The V end was cut by 1 base, the J end by 4 bases, with 11 bases between. Supplemented by reference TRBV5-4 and TRBJ1-4, the full variable domain reads ETGVTQSPTHLIKTRGQQVTLRCSSQSGHNTVSWYQQALGQGPQFIFQYYREEENGRGNFPPRFSGLQFPNYSSELNVNALELDDSALYLCASSLFGSGNEKLFFGSGTQLSVL.

This clone appeared a single time. V usage is TRBV24-1 and J usage is TRBJ2-3, with TRBD2 matching 7 bases. The CDR3 loop spans 15 amino acids. The ends lost 5 bases at V and 2 bases at J; junction bases unmatched: 6. CDR1 is KGHDR and CDR2 is SFDVKD in the germline V gene. This CDR3 reads CATSGVLAATDTQYF. Here the CDR3 DNA reads TGTGCCACCAGTGGCGTTCTAGCGGCCACAGATACGCAGTATTTT.

This chain connects TRBV3-1 (or the pseudogene TRBV3-2) to TRBJ2-5; the match to TRBD2 covers 8 bases. CDR3 size: 14 residues. V shed 3 bases, J shed 4 bases, and the junction held 4 bases outside the gene matches. CDR1 is LGHDT, CDR2 YNNKEL, per germline (reference sequence). The CDR3 DNA sequence: TGTGCCAGCAGCCATCGGGGGGGGGCAGAGACCCAGTACTTC. Translating gives CASSHRGGAETQYF.

CDR3 protein: CASSPGAAKTQYF. The CDR3 DNA reads as TGTGCCAGCAGCCCGGGAGCGGCCAAGACCCAGTACTTC. V is TRBV5-6 and J is TRBJ2-5; weak D call: TRBD2 (6 bases). Germline-derived CDR1 and CDR2 are SGHDT and YYEEEE. CDR3 size: 13 residues. The germline V and J ends were trimmed by 4 bases and 6 bases, with 13 bases remaining between them. Looking up the rest from reference TRBV5-6 and TRBJ2-5 gives the full variable domain: DAGVTQSPTHLIKTRGQQVTLRCSPKSGHDTVSWYQQALGQGPQFIFQYYEEEERQRGNFPDRFSGHQFPNYSSELNVNALLLGDSALYLCASSPGAAKTQYFGPGTRLLVL.

This chain uses TRBV5-1 with TRBJ2-1; 10 nucleotides line up with TRBD2. This CDR3 has 15 amino acids. Germline-derived CDR1 and CDR2 are SGHRS and YFSETQ. Trimming at V came to 0 bases and at J to 10 bases, leaving 7 bases not matched to a gene. The CDR3 here is CASSLARAGGGEQFF. CDR3 DNA sequence: TGCGCCAGCAGCTTGGCCAGAGCGGGAGGGGGAGAGCAGTTCTTC.

The V call is TRBV7-2, the J call TRBJ1-2, with D possibly matching TRBD1 (5 bases). Germline V CDR1 and CDR2: SGHTA, FQGNSA. The ends were cut back, 2 bases at V and 6 bases at J, with 16 bases in the middle. This CDR3 has 15 amino acids. The CDR3 sequence is CASSLSGRTGDGYTF. The CDR3 nucleotides read TGTGCCAGCAGCTTATCGGGACGTACGGGAGATGGCTACACCTTC.

The chain uses TRBV24-1 and TRBJ2-5, with D tentatively TRBD1 (6 bases). Germline V gene data show CDR1 as KGHDR and CDR2 as SFDVKD. V was pared by 3 bases and J by 1 base, with 8 bases between. This CDR3 is built from 14 residues. CDR3 protein: CATSDPRGQETQYF. CDR3 DNA: TGTGCCACCAGTGATCCCAGGGGCCAAGAGACCCAGTACTTC.

The V call is TRBV6-5, the J call TRBJ1-2; D is possibly TRBD1 (6 bases). Germline loops: CDR1 MNHEY, CDR2 SVGAGI. There are 15 residues in the CDR3. Trimming took off 0 bases at V and 4 bases at J, with 12 bases between the two ends. The CDR3 sequence: CASSYSGGGLYGYTF. The CDR3 nucleotides are TGTGCCAGCAGTTACTCGGGGGGGGGCCTCTATGGCTACACCTTC.

V and J are TRBV5-1 and TRBJ2-1; TRBD1 might be the D (6 bases). Trimming removed 0 bases from V and 4 bases from J, with 11 bases in between. This CDR3 is 15 amino acids long. Germline V gene lookup returns CDR1 SGHRS and CDR2 YFSETQ. CDR3 nucleotides: TGCGCCAGCAGCTTGGCCGGCAGGGGATACAATGAGCAGTTCTTC. This codes for CASSLAGRGYNEQFF.

This clone was detected a few times. J is TRBJ1-5 and V is TRBV6-6; D is perhaps TRBD1 (6 bases). Trimming cost V 6 bases and J 0 bases, with 15 bases left between them. Germline assignment: CDR1 MNHNY and CDR2 SVGAGI (reference sequence). This CDR3 is built from 16 residues. The CDR3 bases are TGTGCCAGCAGAGGGGGACACACCTATAGCAATCAGCCCCAGCATTTT. Translating gives CASRGGHTYSNQPQHF.

This chain joins TRBV27 and TRBJ1-2, with D maybe TRBD1 (5 bases). The CDR3 has 15 residues. Germline V gives CDR1 MNHEY, CDR2 SMNVEV (reference sequence). V was trimmed by 2 bases and J by 4 bases, leaving 14 bases between them. Here the CDR3 reads CASSLTASGTYGYTF. CDR3 sequence (DNA): TGTGCCAGCAGTTTAACGGCTAGCGGGACCTATGGCTACACCTTC.

V is TRBV10-3 and J is TRBJ1-6, with D possibly being TRBD1 (5 bases). The V gene lost 2 bases and the J gene lost 10 bases, with 12 bases spanning the gap. CDR1 ENHRY and CDR2 SYGVKD come from the germline V gene. This CDR3 is 14 amino acids long. This CDR3 is CAISEGQGGSPLHF. In nucleotides, the CDR3 is TGTGCCATCAGTGAGGGGCAGGGTGGCTCACCCCTCCACTTT.

This sequence joins TRBV11-3 and TRBJ2-7; unclear D gene. Trimming removed 8 bases at V and 0 bases at J, with 8 bases between. Germline V gene lookup returns CDR1 SGHNT and CDR2 YENEEA. The CDR3 contains 12 residues. CDR3 protein: CASVSVSYEQYV. DNA of the CDR3: TGTGCCAGCGTTTCCGTCTCCTACGAGCAGTACGTC.

The gene calls are TRBV5-5 and TRBJ2-5; 9 bases map to TRBD1. The ends lost 4 bases at V and 5 bases at J; junction bases unmatched: 9. The CDR3 sequence is 15 residues long. The V gene's germline CDR1 is SGHKS and CDR2 YYEKEE (reference sequence). CDR3 loop: CASSDRDRETETQYF. The CDR3 coding sequence is TGTGCCAGCAGCGACCGGGACAGGGAAACGGAGACCCAGTACTTC.

This rearrangement joins TRBV12-5 to TRBJ2-1; the D gene is possibly TRBD2 (6 bases). V shed 7 bases and J shed 0 bases, with 16 bases lying between them. The CDR3 has 16 amino acids. CDR1 is LGHNT and CDR2 is FRNRAP in the germline V gene. In DNA form, the CDR3 reads TGTGCTAGTGCCTATCAGGGAGGTAGCTCCTACAATGAGCAGTTCTTC. Translated, it gives CASAYQGGSSYNEQFF.

This chain links TRBV9 with TRBJ2-3; D remains ambiguous. Trimming shortened V by 1 base and J by 0 bases, and 12 bases separated the two germline ends. The CDR3 loop spans 16 amino acids. Germline V gene lookup returns CDR1 SGDLS and CDR2 YYNGEE. CDR3 sequence: CASSVRPSTSTDTQYF. The CDR3 coding sequence is TGTGCCAGCAGCGTACGACCTTCGACTAGCACAGATACGCAGTATTTT. The whole variable domain, remainder taken from reference TRBV9 and TRBJ2-3, is DSGVTQTPKHLITATGQRVTLRCSPRSGDLSVYWYQQSLDQGLQFLIQYYNGEERAKGNILERFSAQQFPDLHSELNLSSLELGDSALYFCASSVRPSTSTDTQYFGPGTRLTVL.

The rearrangement joins TRBV18 to TRBJ2-1; TRBD2 matches 15 bases. Trimming cost V 4 bases and J 8 bases; bases outside gene matches: 6. The CDR3 sequence is 16 residues long. Looked up from germline, CDR1 is KGHSH and CDR2 is LQKENI. The CDR3 loop is CASSLGLAGGPDEQFF. CDR3 DNA: TGTGCCAGCTCACTTGGACTAGCGGGAGGGCCGGATGAGCAGTTCTTC.